The 20 T cell receptor beta chains presented below share a single source sample, sequenced in a study of OX40 agonist ivuxolimab in advanced cancers. Assay used: immunoSEQ multiplex PCR; TCRdb lists only in-frame clones, some missing. Counted here are 50,000 or so clones, approximately 88% occurring once; the ten biggest clones make up around 12%. This sample comprised CD4+ or CD8+ T cells sorted from blood, obtained in a trial of the OX40 agonist ivuxolimab. The receptor set was obtained from an adult with an advanced solid tumor such as melanoma, head and neck, liver or kidney cancer.

This sequence joins TRBV27 and TRBJ2-2; D unclear. This CDR3 has 12 residues. The ends were cut back, 2 bases at V and 5 bases at J, with 3 bases in the middle. The germline gives CDR1 MNHEY, CDR2 SMNVEV (reference sequence). CDR3 coding DNA: TGTGCCAGCAGTTTAATGACCGGGGAGCTGTTTTTT. Translated, it gives CASSLMTGELFF.

The chain couples TRBV7-8 to TRBJ2-3; TRBD2 aligns across 8 bases. This CDR3 region has 14 residues. The trim removed 5 bases at V and 10 bases at J, leaving 11 bases unmatched. The germline V gene has CDR1 SGHVS and CDR2 FQNEAQ. The CDR3: CASSLQREWAPQYF. The CDR3 DNA reads as TGTGCCAGCAGCCTACAGCGGGAGTGGGCCCCGCAGTATTTT.

This chain joins TRBV18 and TRBJ2-7, with D tentatively TRBD2 (5 bases). With 3 bases removed from V and 3 bases from J, the gap between germline ends came to 12 bases. The germline CDR1 and CDR2 sequences are KGHSH and LQKENI. This CDR3 is 14 amino acids long. This chain's CDR3 is CASSPVLGNYEQYF. The CDR3 DNA sequence: TGTGCCAGCTCACCTGTACTAGGGAACTACGAGCAGTACTTC. Supplemented by reference TRBV18 and TRBJ2-7, the full variable domain reads NAGVMQNPRHLVRRRGQEARLRCSPMKGHSHVYWYRQLPEEGLKFMVYLQKENIIDESGMPKERFSAEFPKEGPSILRIQQVVRGDSAAYFCASSPVLGNYEQYFGPGTRLTVT.

The chain recombines TRBV7-9 with TRBJ2-5, with 8 bases lining up with TRBD2. The trim removed 5 bases at V and 4 bases at J, leaving 6 bases unmatched. The germline V gene has CDR1 SEHNR and CDR2 FQNEAQ (reference sequence). The CDR3 spans 14 residues. The CDR3 sequence: CASSGRGGRETQYF. Here the CDR3 DNA reads TGTGCCAGCAGCGGCCGGGGGGGTCGAGAGACCCAGTACTTC.

This clone is a singleton in its sample. V gene TRBV2 combines with J gene TRBJ2-7; 9 bases are a match to TRBD1. The V gene end was trimmed by 5 bases and the J gene end by 3 bases; junction bases not matched to a gene: 5. The germline CDR1 and CDR2 sequences are SNHLY and FYNNEI. There are 14 residues in the CDR3. Here the CDR3 reads CASSHDRGYYEQYF. The CDR3 DNA reads TGTGCCAGCAGTCACGACAGGGGGTACTACGAGCAGTACTTC.

As DNA, the CDR3 is TGTGCCAGCAGCTTTCAGACCCAAGAGACCCAGTACTTC. Translating gives CASSFQTQETQYF. V and J are TRBV5-5 and TRBJ2-5; no reliable D call. Trimming shortened V by 2 bases and J by 1 base, and 6 bases separated the two germline ends. The V gene's germline CDR1 is SGHKS and CDR2 YYEKEE (reference sequence). CDR3 length: 13 residues.

In this sample, this clone turned up a few times. This chain links TRBV5-1 with TRBJ2-1; D uncertain. The CDR3 extends over 13 amino acids. Trimming shortened V by 4 bases and J by 1 base, and 6 bases separated the two germline ends. Germline loops: CDR1 SGHRS, CDR2 YFSETQ. CDR3 sequence (DNA): TGCGCCAGCAGCGACGGATCCTACAATGAGCAGTTCTTC. Translation gives CASSDGSYNEQFF.

J is TRBJ2-5 and V is TRBV30; D gene ambiguous. V was cut by 1 base and J by 1 base, with 7 bases left in between. The CDR3 is 13 amino acids. Germline V gene lookup returns CDR1 GTSNPN and CDR2 SVGIG (reference sequence). CDR3: CAWSGVSQETQYF. The CDR3 DNA is TGTGCCTGGAGTGGGGTCAGCCAAGAGACCCAGTACTTC.

The V and J genes are TRBV28 and TRBJ1-1; weak D call: TRBD1 (5 bases). Trimming took off 6 bases at V and 4 bases at J, with 12 bases between the two ends. Germline CDR1 MDHEN, CDR2 SYDVKM. The CDR3 runs 13 residues. This CDR3 reads CASSWSTATEAFF. The CDR3 DNA sequence: TGTGCCAGCAGCTGGTCGACAGCCACTGAAGCTTTCTTT.

The V and J genes are TRBV29-1 and TRBJ2-1, with TRBD2 matching over 7 bases. The CDR3 has 15 amino acids. The V segment lost 5 bases and the J segment 0 bases; nucleotides outside the gene matches: 7. The germline gives CDR1 SQVTM, CDR2 ANQGSEA. The CDR3 bases are TGCAGCGTTTTCGGCGGGAGTACCTCCTACAATGAGCAGTTCTTC. It is translated as CSVFGGSTSYNEQFF.

V is TRBV7-9 and J is TRBJ2-3; TRBD2 matches 8 bases. The junction had 11 bases not matched to a gene; V was cut back by 5 bases and J by 1 base. Per the germline V gene, CDR1 is SEHNR and CDR2 is FQNEAQ (reference sequence). The CDR3 loop spans 17 amino acids. The DNA of the CDR3 is TGTGCCAGCAGCCGCCGCGGGGGGCTGCGCGGCACAGATACGCAGTATTTT. Translated, it gives CASSRRGGLRGTDTQYF. Together with reference TRBV7-9 and TRBJ2-3, the CDR3 gives the full variable domain: DTGVSQNPRHKITKRGQNVTFRCDPISEHNRLYWYRQTLGQGPEFLTYFQNEAQLEKSRLLSDRFSAERPKGSFSTLEIQRTEQGDSAMYLCASSRRGGLRGTDTQYFGPGTRLTVL.

This clone appeared a few times. A read error is the likely source, as a far larger clone sits one nucleotide away. The V gene is TRBV5-1, the J gene TRBJ2-7; TRBD1 aligns across 7 bases. After removal of 0 bases from V and 3 bases from J, the junction contained 9 bases not matched to a gene. Germline assignment: CDR1 SGHRS and CDR2 YFSETQ. The CDR3 contains 16 residues. The CDR3 spells CASSLEPGGDGYEQYF. As DNA, the CDR3 is TGCGCCAGCAGCTTGGAACCAGGGGGTGATGGCTACGAGCAGTACTTC.

The gene calls are TRBV30 and TRBJ2-7; D is perhaps TRBD2 (7 bases). The germline V and J ends were trimmed by 3 bases and 0 bases, with 18 bases remaining between them. This CDR3 has 16 amino acids. Germline lookup yields CDR1 GTSNPN and CDR2 SVGIG (reference sequence). CDR3 bases: TGTGCCTGGAGCGGGGGGCTCAGATCGCCCTCCTACGAGCAGTACTTC. Translation: CAWSGGLRSPSYEQYF.

In this sample, this clone turned up once. As DNA, the CDR3 is TGTGCCAGAAGCCCGGGGAACAGGGGAGGTGAGCAGTTCTTC. It is translated as CARSPGNRGGEQFF. The chain has TRBV5-3 and TRBJ2-1, with D perhaps matching TRBD1 (7 bases). TRBV5-3 is treated as an ORF (open reading frame) with a function not yet certain. The CDR3 covers 14 residues. Trimming took off 4 bases at V and 9 bases at J, with 17 bases between the two ends.

The rearrangement links TRBV30 to TRBJ1-2; D possibly corresponds to TRBD1 (6 bases). Per germline, CDR1 GTSNPN and CDR2 SVGIG (reference sequence). This CDR3 has 15 amino acids. Trimming pared 1 base from V and 1 base from J, leaving 13 bases between. CDR3 nucleotide sequence: TGTGCCTGGAGTGGACTACACAGGGATAACTATGGCTACACCTTC. Translated, it gives CAWSGLHRDNYGYTF.

The rearrangement links TRBV6-5 to TRBJ1-2; 10 positions agree with TRBD1. The CDR3 length is 13 residues. From germline, CDR1 is MNHEY and CDR2 SVGAGI. The ends lost 5 bases at V and 8 bases at J; junction bases unmatched: 5. DNA of the CDR3: TGTGCCAGCAGTCGGGACAGGGGAGACGGCTACACCTTC. Translating gives CASSRDRGDGYTF.

V usage is TRBV5-1 and J usage is TRBJ1-1; no reliable D call. The germline V gene has CDR1 SGHRS and CDR2 YFSETQ. The CDR3 consists of 13 residues. V lost 4 bases and J 3 bases, leaving 10 bases between the germline ends. CDR3 nucleotide sequence: TGCGCCAGCAGCCCCGGACGGGACACTGAAGCTTTCTTT. This translates into CASSPGRDTEAFF. The full variable domain, its missing parts supplied by reference TRBV5-1 and TRBJ1-1, is KAGVTQTPRYLIKTRGQQVTLSCSPISGHRSVSWYQQTPGQGLQFLFEYFSETQRNKGNFPGRFSGRQFSNSRSEMNVSTLELGDSALYLCASSPGRDTEAFFGQGTRLTVV.

The V call is TRBV19, the J call TRBJ2-3; D possibly corresponds to TRBD1 (5 bases). CDR1 LNHDA and CDR2 SQIVND come from the germline V gene (reference sequence). V dropped 0 bases and J dropped 4 bases, with 8 bases sitting between them. The CDR3 is 14 amino acids. CDR3: CASSIEGVADTQYF. DNA of the CDR3: TGTGCCAGTAGTATAGAAGGGGTTGCAGATACGCAGTATTTT.

The chain is built from TRBV15 and TRBJ1-2; D unresolved. The CDR3 extends over 15 amino acids. Germline assignment: CDR1 LNHNV and CDR2 YYDKDF (reference sequence). V shed 1 base and J shed 1 base, with 10 bases lying between them. CDR3 nucleotides: TGTGCCACCAGCAGAGGTGACGGAAGTAACTATGGCTACACCTTC. It is translated as CATSRGDGSNYGYTF. The full variable domain, with the rest looked up from reference TRBV15 and TRBJ1-2, is DAMVIQNPRYQVTQFGKPVTLSCSQTLNHNVMYWYQQKSSQAPKLLFHYYDKDFNNEADTPDNFQSRRPNTSFCFLDIRSPGLGDTAMYLCATSRGDGSNYGYTFGSGTRLTVV.

V gene TRBV9 combines with J gene TRBJ1-2; TRBD1 matches 7 bases. The CDR3 is 12 amino acids. Germline assignment: CDR1 SGDLS and CDR2 YYNGEE. J was trimmed by 13 bases and V by 3 bases; bases with no gene match: 9. For the CDR3, the DNA is TGTGCCAGCAGCGCTACAGGGGATCGGGTCACCTTC. This codes for CASSATGDRVTF.